A selection of T cell receptor beta chains follows, all from one sample in a study of blood T cell repertoires in COVID-19. Assay: immunoSEQ multiplex PCR; the TCRdb copy retains only in-frame clones and omits some. The data show fewer than 250,000 clones, around 80% seen once. Material: peripheral blood. The receptors come from a woman at least 80 years old with acute or convalescent COVID-19. The CDR3 runs from the conserved cysteine through the conserved F or W. A D gene is named only where the DNA matches it firmly. Only part of the rows carry a size: once, few, many, or a class if the clone is expanded.

j_call d_call clone_size v_call cdr3_nt cdr3_aa
TRBJ1-3 TRBD1 NA TRBV9 TGTGCCAGCAGCGGGACAGGCCTCGGTGGAAACACCATATATTTT CASSGTGLGGNTIYF
TRBJ1-1 NA NA TRBV7-2 TGTGCCAGCAGCAACATGATGAACACTGAAGCTTTCTTT CASSNMMNTEAFF
TRBJ2-1 NA NA TRBV15 TGTGCCACCAGCAGACATAGGAGGGGGGGCACTGAGCAGTTCTTC CATSRHRRGGTEQFF
TRBJ1-6 NA NA TRBV19 TGTGCCAGTACCACAGGACCGATTAATTCACCCCTCCACTTT CASTTGPINSPLHF
TRBJ2-2 TRBD2 NA TRBV27 TGTGCCAGCAGTCCCCGCCGGGGGGGGACCGGGGAGCTGTTTTTT CASSPRRGGTGELFF
TRBJ1-2 NA NA TRBV4-2 TGTGCCAGCAGCCAAAGAAGGGACTTGTGGTATGGCTACACCTTC CASSQRRDLWYGYTF
TRBJ2-1 TRBD2 NA TRBV6-1 TGTGCCAGCAGTGAGGGACTAGTCTTCTATGAGCAGTTCTTC CASSEGLVFYEQFF
TRBJ1-1 TRBD1 NA TRBV9 TGTGCCAGCAGCTCGAGACAGGGGGCTAAGACTGAAGCTTTCTTT CASSSRQGAKTEAFF
TRBJ1-2 NA NA TRBV2 TGTGCCAGCAGTGAAGACAGGGTAGGCTACACCTTC CASSEDRVGYTF
TRBJ2-1 TRBD2 once TRBV27 TGTGCCAGCAGTTTTAGCGGGAGACACAATGAGCAGTTCTTC CASSFSGRHNEQFF
TRBJ1-6 NA NA TRBV28 TGTGCCAGCAGCCTCCCCCGTTTACCCCTCCACTTT CASSLPRLPLHF
TRBJ2-2 TRBD2 NA TRBV5-1 TGCGCCAGCAGCCCCTCTAGCGGGAGGTCCGGGGAGCTGTTTTTT CASSPSSGRSGELFF
TRBJ2-2 NA NA TRBV2 TGTGCCAGCAGCGCTACGCAGGGTGGGACCGGGGAGCTGTTTTTT CASSATQGGTGELFF
TRBJ1-1 NA once TRBV6-1 TGTGCCAGCAGTGAAAGTACCCCCCGGGCTTTCTTT CASSESTPRAFF
TRBJ1-4 NA NA TRBV5-1 TGCGCCAGCAGCCTGCAAAGCACCACTAATGAAAAACTGTTTTTT CASSLQSTTNEKLFF
TRBJ1-1 TRBD1 NA TRBV28 TGTGCCAGCAGACAACCGGGACAGGGGCCCACTGAAGCTTTCTTT CASRQPGQGPTEAFF
TRBJ2-1 NA few TRBV7-6 TGTGCCAGCAGCTTGGGTGGACAGTTGAATGAGCAGTTCTTC CASSLGGQLNEQFF
TRBJ2-5 TRBD2 NA TRBV11-1 TGTGCCAGCAGCTCCGGACTAGCGGGAGGAGAGACCCAGTACTTC CASSSGLAGGETQYF
TRBJ2-3 TRBD2 NA TRBV12-3/TRBV12-4 TGTGCCAGCAGTTTAGAAGGGCTAGCGGGCCTCTTT CASSLEGLAGLF
TRBJ2-7 TRBD1 once TRBV14 TGTGCCAGCAGCCCTACGATGGGTACAGGGGATTCCTACGAGCAGTACTTC CASSPTMGTGDSYEQYF
TRBJ1-1 NA NA TRBV19 TGTGCCAGTAGTATAGGTTCCCAGGGGCTTTTCAAAGGAGCTTTCTTT CASSIGSQGLFKGAFF
TRBJ2-1 TRBD2 once TRBV2 TGTGCCAGCAGCGTTAGCGGGGGGCTTTACAATGAGCAGTTCTTC CASSVSGGLYNEQFF
TRBJ1-5 NA few TRBV7-2 TGTGCCAGCAGCTACTACACTGATAGCAATCAGCCCCAGCATTTT CASSYYTDSNQPQHF
TRBJ1-4 NA NA TRBV28 TGTGCCAGCAGTTTCAGGTCAGGGGATGAAAAACTGTTTTTT CASSFRSGDEKLFF
TRBJ1-1 NA NA TRBV3-1/TRBV3-2 TGTGCCAGCCAGTATAACGGGGGTACTGAAGCTTTCTTT CASQYNGGTEAFF
TRBJ2-2 NA NA TRBV5-4 TGTGCCAGCAGCTTGGATCAGGGTAACACCGGGGAGCTGTTTTTT CASSLDQGNTGELFF
TRBJ2-1 NA NA TRBV3-1/TRBV3-2 TGTGCCAGCAGCCAATCGTCGGGTGAGCAGTTCTTC CASSQSSGEQFF
TRBJ2-7 TRBD1 NA TRBV28 TGTGCCAGCAACCCGGGACAGGGCCACGAGCAGTACTTC CASNPGQGHEQYF
TRBJ1-2 TRBD1 few TRBV5-6 TGTGCCAGCAGCTCCTGGACAGGGGGCAATACCTTC CASSSWTGGNTF
TRBJ2-1 NA NA TRBV11-3 TGTGCCAGCAGCCGAGGAGGGGCCTACAATGAGCAGTTCTTC CASSRGGAYNEQFF
TRBJ1-6 TRBD1 few TRBV2 TGTGCCAGCACAAGCGACGGGACAGGGGTTTCCCTCCACTTT CASTSDGTGVSLHF
TRBJ2-5 NA once TRBV7-2 TGTGCCAGCAGGGGGGGAATTTTCGCTCAAGAGACCCAGTACTTC CASRGGIFAQETQYF
TRBJ1-2 NA NA TRBV29-1 TGCAGCGTCGACCCAACTACAGGGAACTATGGCTACACCTTC CSVDPTTGNYGYTF
TRBJ2-7 NA once TRBV2 TGTGCCAGCAACAGATACAATGAGCAGTACTTC CASNRYNEQYF
TRBJ1-2 TRBD1 NA TRBV6-2/TRBV6-3 TGTGCCAGCAGTTCCCGGACAGGGATAGTTGGCAACACCTTC CASSSRTGIVGNTF
TRBJ2-2 NA NA TRBV3-1/TRBV3-2 TGTGCCAGCAGCCACCGTTCGTCTAGTATCGGGGAGCTGTTTTTT CASSHRSSSIGELFF
TRBJ2-7 TRBD1 NA TRBV28 TGTGCCAGCAGCAAACAGGGGGGCGGGTACGAGCAGTACTTC CASSKQGGGYEQYF
TRBJ1-2 NA NA TRBV27 TGTGCCAGCAGTTTACAGGGGCAGGGCTATGGCTACACCTTC CASSLQGQGYGYTF
TRBJ2-1 TRBD2 NA TRBV9 TGTGCCAGCAGCCCCCGGCGGACTAGCGGGTACAATGAGCAGTTCTTC CASSPRRTSGYNEQFF
TRBJ2-2 TRBD1 once TRBV4-3 TGCGCCAGCAGCCAAGATACAGGGGCGAACACCGGGGAGCTGTTTTTT CASSQDTGANTGELFF
TRBJ2-7 NA NA TRBV5-5 TGTGCCAGCAGCTTGGTGGCAGGCTCCTACGAGCAGTACTTC CASSLVAGSYEQYF
TRBJ1-1 NA few TRBV29-1 TGCAGCGTTGTGGCCGGGACAATGAACACTGAAGCTTTCTTT CSVVAGTMNTEAFF
TRBJ2-5 TRBD2 NA TRBV2 TGTGCCAGCAGTGAAGAAGCGTGGGGGGGGTTAGAGACCCAGTACTTC CASSEEAWGGLETQYF
TRBJ1-1 NA NA TRBV9 TGTGCCAGCAGCACCGGGAAGAACACTGAAGCTTTCTTT CASSTGKNTEAFF
TRBJ1-1 NA NA TRBV3-1/TRBV3-2 TGTGCCAGCAGCCAAGATCTAGACGGGGGGAACACTGAAGCTTTCTTT CASSQDLDGGNTEAFF
TRBJ2-7 NA NA TRBV6-2/TRBV6-3 TGTGCCAGCAGTTACGGGGGGGCGAGGTCCGAGCAGTACTTC CASSYGGARSEQYF
TRBJ1-1 NA NA TRBV28 TGTGCCAGCAGTTTATCGACGGGGAACACTGAAGCTTTCTTT CASSLSTGNTEAFF
TRBJ2-5 TRBD1 NA TRBV5-1 TGCGCCAGCAGCTTGGCGCTGGGACAGCAAGAGACCCAGTACTTC CASSLALGQQETQYF
TRBJ1-6 TRBD1 NA TRBV28 TGTGCCCTATGGACAGGGACGGTTCTCCACTTT CALWTGTVLHF
TRBJ2-3 TRBD2 NA TRBV7-6 TGTGCCAGCAGCCCAGGCGGGAGCACCGCAGATACGCAGTATTTT CASSPGGSTADTQYF
TRBJ1-2 NA NA TRBV29-1 TGCAGCGTTCGCACAGGGCATGGCTACACCTTC CSVRTGHGYTF
TRBJ1-6 TRBD1 NA TRBV5-1 TGCGCCAGCAGGGCGGACAGGGGAAATTCACCCCTCCACTTT CASRADRGNSPLHF
TRBJ1-5 TRBD1 NA TRBV18 TGTGCCAGCTCACCAGTGGTAGGGGGCCGCAATCAGCCCCAGCATTTT CASSPVVGGRNQPQHF